These 12 T cell receptor beta chains were sequenced from one sample in a study of blood T cell repertoires in COVID-19. Profiled with immunoSEQ multiplex PCR; TCRdb holds only in-frame clones, not every one. The table records some 220,000 clones, roughly 80% of them present only once. Sequenced material: peripheral blood. The receptors derive from a woman aged 70-85 years with acute or convalescent COVID-19.

The chain has TRBV9 and TRBJ2-5; 7 nucleotides line up with TRBD2. The CDR3 spans 15 residues. Trimming removed 0 bases from V and 5 bases from J; junction bases left unmatched: 7. CDR1 and CDR2 (germline): SGDLS, YYNGEE. CDR3 DNA: TGTGCCAGCAGCGTAGAGGGCGGGGGAAGCGAGACCCAGTACTTC. Protein: CASSVEGGGSETQYF.

This chain uses TRBV19 with TRBJ1-1, with TRBD1 identical over 9 bases. V shed 3 bases and J 5 bases; nucleotides not matched to a gene: 7. The CDR3 spans 15 residues. Germline CDR1 LNHDA, CDR2 SQIVND (reference sequence). In nucleotides, the CDR3 is TGTGCCAGTAGTATTGGGGACAGGGTGGGGACTGAAGCTTTCTTT. It translates to CASSIGDRVGTEAFF.

The chain couples TRBV30 to TRBJ2-2, with 11 bases matching TRBD1. V lost 1 base to trimming and J lost 6 bases; unmatched junction nucleotides: 10. Germline CDR1 GTSNPN, CDR2 SVGIG (reference sequence). The CDR3 contains 17 residues. CDR3 sequence reads: CAWSAASGTGGAGELFF. The CDR3 DNA is TGTGCCTGGAGTGCGGCCTCCGGGACAGGGGGGGCCGGGGAGCTGTTTTTT. Supplemented by reference TRBV30 and TRBJ2-2, the full variable domain reads SQTIHQWPATLVQPVGSPLSLECTVEGTSNPNLYWYRQAAGRGLQLLFYSVGIGQISSEVPQNLSASRPQDRQFILSSKKLLLSDSGFYLCAWSAASGTGGAGELFFGEGSRLTVL.

This clone occurred a few times. CDR3 sequence (DNA): TGTGCCACCAGTGATTCCGGGACAGGGGGGGGACAGCCCCAGCATTTT. It yields the protein CATSDSGTGGGQPQHF. The J gene is TRBJ1-5, the V gene TRBV24-1, with 11 bases aligning to TRBD1. Losses at the gene ends were 2 bases for V and 7 bases for J; bases not matched to a gene: 6. This CDR3 is built from 16 residues. Germline V CDR1 and CDR2: KGHDR, SFDVKD.

This chain uses TRBV14 with TRBJ2-5, with TRBD2 matching 7 bases. V was pared by 0 bases and J by 7 bases, with 11 bases of the junction left unmatched. Germline CDR1 SGHDN, CDR2 FVKESK. This CDR3 contains 16 residues. The CDR3 is CASSQEIGRREVTQYF. The CDR3 DNA follows: TGTGCCAGCAGCCAAGAAATCGGGAGGAGGGAGGTGACCCAGTACTTC.

The V call is TRBV5-5, the J call TRBJ2-5, with D perhaps TRBD1 (6 bases). Germline loops: CDR1 SGHKS, CDR2 YYEKEE (reference sequence). The CDR3 sequence is 13 residues long. Deletions cut 4 bases from V and 4 bases from J, with 11 bases between. CDR3 loop: CASSEDSLETQYF. CDR3 nucleotide sequence: TGTGCCAGCAGCGAGGACAGCCTAGAGACCCAGTACTTC.

This clone occurred many times. The chain employs TRBV2 and TRBJ1-1; D is perhaps TRBD1 (6 bases). V was pared by 6 bases and J by 6 bases, with 14 bases between. Looked up from germline, CDR1 is SNHLY and CDR2 is FYNNEI. This CDR3 has 13 amino acids. The CDR3 loop is CASRADRASEAFF. In DNA form, the CDR3 reads TGTGCCAGCAGGGCGGACAGAGCCTCTGAAGCTTTCTTT.

This chain links TRBV5-5 with TRBJ2-1, with 7 nucleotides matching TRBD1. This CDR3 is 15 amino acids long. Germline V gene data show CDR1 as SGHKS and CDR2 as YYEKEE (reference sequence). The V gene end was trimmed by 3 bases and the J gene end by 5 bases; junction bases not matched to a gene: 8. Here the CDR3 reads CASSSTGVRHNEQFF. The CDR3 bases are TGTGCCAGCAGCTCTACAGGGGTCAGACACAATGAGCAGTTCTTC.

This clone was seen once. This chain joins TRBV2 and TRBJ2-3, with 7 bases aligning to TRBD1. Germline CDR1 is SNHLY and CDR2 is FYNNEI. The CDR3 contains 13 residues. V lost 11 bases to trimming and J lost 3 bases; unmatched junction nucleotides: 8. CDR3 sequence reads: CAGAQGRTDTQYF. The CDR3 DNA sequence: TGTGCCGGTGCACAGGGGCGTACAGATACGCAGTATTTT. The full variable domain, with the rest looked up from reference TRBV2 and TRBJ2-3, is EPEVTQTPSHQVTQMGQEVILRCVPISNHLYFYWYRQILGQKVEFLVSFYNNEISEKSEIFDDQFSVERPDGSNFTLKIRSTKLEDSAMYFCAGAQGRTDTQYFGPGTRLTVL.

V usage is TRBV5-1 and J usage is TRBJ2-7, with D unclear. CDR1 is SGHRS and CDR2 is YFSETQ in the germline V gene. The CDR3 runs to 13 residues. Trimming removed 0 bases at V and 7 bases at J, with 11 bases between. The CDR3: CASSLDPGAEQYV. CDR3 DNA: TGCGCCAGCAGCTTGGATCCAGGTGCGGAGCAGTACGTC.

The chain employs TRBV20-1 and TRBJ1-1; no reliable D call. CDR3 size: 11 residues. Germline CDR1 DFQATT, CDR2 SNEGSKA (reference sequence). Trimming removed 8 bases at V and 1 base at J, with 8 bases between. For the CDR3, the DNA is TGCAGTCCCGCCGGGAACACTGAAGCTTTCTTT. It specifies CSPAGNTEAFF.

The rearrangement links TRBV5-1 to TRBJ1-5; 7 bases map to TRBD1. Trimming took 4 bases from V and 2 from J; bases not matched to a gene: 3. Per germline, CDR1 SGHRS and CDR2 YFSETQ. This CDR3 is built from 14 residues. CDR3 sequence (DNA): TGCGCCAGCAGCGAAGGGACAGGCAATCAGCCCCAGCATTTT. Protein sequence: CASSEGTGNQPQHF.